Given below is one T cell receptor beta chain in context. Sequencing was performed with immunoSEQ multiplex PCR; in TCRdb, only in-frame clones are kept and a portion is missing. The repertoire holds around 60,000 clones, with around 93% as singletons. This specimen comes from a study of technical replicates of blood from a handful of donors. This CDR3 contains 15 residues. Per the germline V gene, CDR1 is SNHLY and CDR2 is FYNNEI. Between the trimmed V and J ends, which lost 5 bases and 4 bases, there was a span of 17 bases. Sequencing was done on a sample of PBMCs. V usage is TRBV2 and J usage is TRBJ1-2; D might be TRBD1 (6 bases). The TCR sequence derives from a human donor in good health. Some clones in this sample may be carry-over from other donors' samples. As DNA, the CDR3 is TGTGCCAGCAGTTGGGAGGGACAAGTTTCCTATGGCTACACCTTC. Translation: CASSWEGQVSYGYTF.